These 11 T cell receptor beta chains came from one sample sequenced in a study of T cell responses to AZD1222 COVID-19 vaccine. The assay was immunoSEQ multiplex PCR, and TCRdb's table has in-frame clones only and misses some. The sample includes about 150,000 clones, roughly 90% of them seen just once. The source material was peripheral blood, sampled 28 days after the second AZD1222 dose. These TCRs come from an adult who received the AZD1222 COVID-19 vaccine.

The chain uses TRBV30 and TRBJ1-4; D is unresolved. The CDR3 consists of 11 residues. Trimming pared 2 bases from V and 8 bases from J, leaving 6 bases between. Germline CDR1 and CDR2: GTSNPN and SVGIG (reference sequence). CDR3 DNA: TGTGCCTGGAGTCTAGAGGAAAAACTGTTTTTT. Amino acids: CAWSLEEKLFF.

CDR3 sequence reads: CASSQAYADQGEKLFF. The CDR3 DNA sequence: TGTGCCAGCAGCCAAGCCTACGCCGACCAGGGTGAAAAACTGTTTTTT. The chain couples TRBV4-2 to TRBJ1-4, with a possible D match to TRBD1 (5 bases). Germline assignment: CDR1 LGHNA and CDR2 YNFKEQ. V shed 1 base and J shed 7 bases, with 16 bases lying between them. This CDR3 is 16 amino acids long.

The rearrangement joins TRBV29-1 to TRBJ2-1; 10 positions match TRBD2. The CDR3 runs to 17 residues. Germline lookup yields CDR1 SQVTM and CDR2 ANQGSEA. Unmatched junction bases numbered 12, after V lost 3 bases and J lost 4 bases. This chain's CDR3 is CSVDRVAGGFLYNEQFF. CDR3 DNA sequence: TGCAGCGTTGATCGGGTAGCGGGAGGATTCCTATACAATGAGCAGTTCTTC.

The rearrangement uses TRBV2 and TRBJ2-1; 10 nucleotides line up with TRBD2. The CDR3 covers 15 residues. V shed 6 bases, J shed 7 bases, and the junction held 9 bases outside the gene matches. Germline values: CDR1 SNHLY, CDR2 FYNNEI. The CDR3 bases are TGTGCCAGCAGAGCCGGGACTAGCGCCCCAAATGAGCAGTTCTTC. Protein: CASRAGTSAPNEQFF.

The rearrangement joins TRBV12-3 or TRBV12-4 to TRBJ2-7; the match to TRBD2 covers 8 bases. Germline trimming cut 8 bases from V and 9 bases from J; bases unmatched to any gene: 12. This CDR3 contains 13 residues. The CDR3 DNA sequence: TGTGCCAGCCTACCCATTAGCGGGGAGGGGCAGTACTTC. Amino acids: CASLPISGEGQYF.

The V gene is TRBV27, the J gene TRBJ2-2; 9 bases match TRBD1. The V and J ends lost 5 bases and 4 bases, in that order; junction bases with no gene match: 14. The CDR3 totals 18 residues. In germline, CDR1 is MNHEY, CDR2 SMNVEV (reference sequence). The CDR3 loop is CASSLTPQTGGSTGELFF. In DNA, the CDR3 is TGTGCCAGCAGTCTTACCCCTCAGACAGGGGGTAGCACCGGGGAGCTGTTTTTT.

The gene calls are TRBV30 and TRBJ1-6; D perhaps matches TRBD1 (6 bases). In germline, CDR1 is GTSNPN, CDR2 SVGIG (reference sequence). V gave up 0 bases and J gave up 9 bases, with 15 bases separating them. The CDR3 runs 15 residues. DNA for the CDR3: TGTGCCTGGAGTGTACTGTCGGGGGGCGGTTCACCCCTCCACTTT. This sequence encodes CAWSVLSGGGSPLHF.

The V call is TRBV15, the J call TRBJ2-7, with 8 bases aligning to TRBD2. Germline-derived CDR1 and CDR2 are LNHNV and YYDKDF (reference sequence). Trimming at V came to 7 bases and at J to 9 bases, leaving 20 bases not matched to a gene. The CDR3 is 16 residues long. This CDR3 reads CATIPWGLAGSPRQYF. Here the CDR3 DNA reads TGTGCCACCATCCCGTGGGGGCTAGCGGGCTCCCCCCGGCAGTACTTC.

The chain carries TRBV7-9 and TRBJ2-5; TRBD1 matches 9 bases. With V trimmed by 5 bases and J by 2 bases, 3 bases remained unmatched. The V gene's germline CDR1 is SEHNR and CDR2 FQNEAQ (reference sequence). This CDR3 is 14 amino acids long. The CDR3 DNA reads TGTGCCAGCAGCCCGGGGACAGGGCAAGAGACCCAGTACTTC. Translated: CASSPGTGQETQYF. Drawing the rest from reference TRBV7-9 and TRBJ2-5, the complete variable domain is DTGVSQNPRHKITKRGQNVTFRCDPISEHNRLYWYRQTLGQGPEFLTYFQNEAQLEKSRLLSDRFSAERPKGSFSTLEIQRTEQGDSAMYLCASSPGTGQETQYFGPGTRLLVL.

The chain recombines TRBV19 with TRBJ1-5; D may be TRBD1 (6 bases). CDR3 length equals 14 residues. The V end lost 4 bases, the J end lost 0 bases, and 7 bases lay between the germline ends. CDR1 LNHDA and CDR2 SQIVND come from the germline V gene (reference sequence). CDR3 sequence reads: CASSRTASNQPQHF. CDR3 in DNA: TGTGCCAGTAGTAGGACAGCTAGCAATCAGCCCCAGCATTTT.

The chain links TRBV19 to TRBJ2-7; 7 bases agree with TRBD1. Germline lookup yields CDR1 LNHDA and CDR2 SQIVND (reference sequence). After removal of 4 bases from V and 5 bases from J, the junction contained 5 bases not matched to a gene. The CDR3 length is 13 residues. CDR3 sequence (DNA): TGTGCCAGTAGTACGGGACAGCCCCACGAGCAGTACTTC. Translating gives CASSTGQPHEQYF.